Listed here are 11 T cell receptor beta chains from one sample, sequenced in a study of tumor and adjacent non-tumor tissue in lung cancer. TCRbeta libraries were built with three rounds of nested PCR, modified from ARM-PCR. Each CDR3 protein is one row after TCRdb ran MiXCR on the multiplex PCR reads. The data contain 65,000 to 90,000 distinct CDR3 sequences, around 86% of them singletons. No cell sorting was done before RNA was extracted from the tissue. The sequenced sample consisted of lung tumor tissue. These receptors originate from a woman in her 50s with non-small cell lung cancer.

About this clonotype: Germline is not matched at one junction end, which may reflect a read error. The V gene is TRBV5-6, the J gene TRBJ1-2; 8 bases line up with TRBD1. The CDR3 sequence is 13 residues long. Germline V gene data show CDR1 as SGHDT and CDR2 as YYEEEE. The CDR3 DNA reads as TGTGCCAGCAGTCAGGGGGCGAACCATGTCTACTCCTTC. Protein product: CASSQGANHVYSF.

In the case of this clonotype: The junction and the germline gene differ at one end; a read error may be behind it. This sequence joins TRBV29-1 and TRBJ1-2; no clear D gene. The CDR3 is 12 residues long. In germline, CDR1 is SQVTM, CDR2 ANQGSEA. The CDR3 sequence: CSLEGEFYGYTF. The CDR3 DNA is TGCAGCCTTGAAGGCGAGTTCTATGGCTACACCTTC.

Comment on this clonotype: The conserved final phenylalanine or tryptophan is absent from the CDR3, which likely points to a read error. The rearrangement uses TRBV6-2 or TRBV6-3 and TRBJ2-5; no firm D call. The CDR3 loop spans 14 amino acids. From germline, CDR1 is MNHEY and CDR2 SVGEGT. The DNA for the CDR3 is TGTGCCAGCTGTTACGGCGCAGTCCAAGAGACCCAGTACTTA. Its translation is CASCYGAVQETQYL.

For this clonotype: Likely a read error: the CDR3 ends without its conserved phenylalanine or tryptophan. The CDR3 is CASRPGTGSWELFL. CDR3 DNA sequence: TGTGCCAGCAGACCCGGGACAGGGTCCTGGGAGCTGTTTTTG. The genes are TRBV4-2 and TRBJ2-2; 9 nucleotides agree with TRBD1. The V gene end was trimmed by 6 bases and the J gene end by 9 bases; junction bases not matched to a gene: 8. Germline CDR1 reads LGHNA; CDR2 reads YNFKEQ. The CDR3 contains 14 residues.

In DNA form, the CDR3 reads TGTGCCAGCAGCCCAGACAGGGCCTATGGCTACACCTTC. Amino acid sequence: CASSPDRAYGYTF. This chain joins TRBV5-4 and TRBJ1-2, with TRBD1 matching 7 bases. V shed 4 bases, J shed 4 bases, and the junction held 4 bases outside the gene matches. CDR3 length: 13 residues. In germline, CDR1 is SGHNT, CDR2 YYREEE (reference sequence). Together with reference TRBV5-4 and TRBJ1-2, the CDR3 gives the full variable domain: ETGVTQSPTHLIKTRGQQVTLRCSSQSGHNTVSWYQQALGQGPQFIFQYYREEENGRGNFPPRFSGLQFPNYSSELNVNALELDDSALYLCASSPDRAYGYTFGSGTRLTVV.

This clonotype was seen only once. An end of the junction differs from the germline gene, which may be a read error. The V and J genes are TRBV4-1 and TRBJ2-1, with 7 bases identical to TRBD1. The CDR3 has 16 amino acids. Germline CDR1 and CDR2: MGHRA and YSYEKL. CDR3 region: CASSHATQTGTGEQFF. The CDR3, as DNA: TGCGCAAGCAGCCACGCTACGCAGACAGGGACGGGCGAGCAGTTCTTC.

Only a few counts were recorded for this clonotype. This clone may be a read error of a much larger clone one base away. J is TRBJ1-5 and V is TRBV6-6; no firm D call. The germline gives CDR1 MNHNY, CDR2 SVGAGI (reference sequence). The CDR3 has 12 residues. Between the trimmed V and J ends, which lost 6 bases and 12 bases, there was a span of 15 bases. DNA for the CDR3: TGTGCCAGCAGCCAAAGAGGCGGGCTCCAGCATTTT. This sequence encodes CASSQRGGLQHF.

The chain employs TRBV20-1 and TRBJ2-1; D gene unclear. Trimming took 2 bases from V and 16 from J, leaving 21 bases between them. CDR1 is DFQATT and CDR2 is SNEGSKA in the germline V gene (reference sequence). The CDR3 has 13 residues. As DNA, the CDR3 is TGCAGTGCTAGATCCCCCGCATACAATGGGCACTTCTTC. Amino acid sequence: CSARSPAYNGHFF.

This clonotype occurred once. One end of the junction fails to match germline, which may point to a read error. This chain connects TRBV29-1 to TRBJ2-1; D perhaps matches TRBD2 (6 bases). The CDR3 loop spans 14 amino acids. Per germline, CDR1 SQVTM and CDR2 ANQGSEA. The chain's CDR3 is CSVTSAGRAYEHFF. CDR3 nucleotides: TGCAGCGTTACGAGCGCCGGGAGAGCCTATGAGCATTTCTTC.

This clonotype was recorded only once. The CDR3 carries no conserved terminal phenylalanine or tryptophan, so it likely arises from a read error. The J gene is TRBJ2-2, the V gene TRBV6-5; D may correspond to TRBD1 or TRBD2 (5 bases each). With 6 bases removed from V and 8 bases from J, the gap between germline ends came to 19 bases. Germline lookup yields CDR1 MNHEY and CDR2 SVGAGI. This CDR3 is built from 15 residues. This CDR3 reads CASRTGTKDAGELFL. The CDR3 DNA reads TGTGCCAGCAGAACCGGGACCAAAGACGCAGGGGAGCTGTTTCTT.

The CDR3 DNA sequence: TGTGGCACCGCGAGCGGAAACTACAATGAGCAGTTCTTC. It translates to CGTASGNYNEQFF. The chain is built from TRBV6-2 or TRBV6-3 and TRBJ2-1; D possibly corresponds to TRBD2 (5 bases). This CDR3 contains 13 residues. The germline CDR1 and CDR2 sequences are MNHEY and SVGEGT.